These 20 T cell receptor beta chains came from one sample sequenced in a study of blood T cells in healthy people across ages. A second PCR, run for about 6 to 11 cycles, used a sample-barcoded 5' primer plus a J-beta primer mix. MiXCR was run by TCRdb on the 5' RACE reads, yielding one entry per CDR3 protein. Counted here are about 970,000 distinct CDR3 sequences, about 51% occurring once; the ten biggest clones make up about 21%. Sequenced input: blood. These receptors were obtained from a woman aged 60 to 75 in good health.

The gene calls are TRBV3-1 and TRBJ2-2; 12 positions agree with TRBD2. Germline CDR1 and CDR2: LGHDT and YNNKEL (reference sequence). V lost 0 bases and J lost 6; bases outside the gene matches: 11. The CDR3 sequence is 19 residues long. The CDR3 DNA sequence: TGTGCCAGCAGCCAAGATTGGCGACTAGCGGGGGTGGCCTCCGGGGAGCTGTTTTTT. Protein sequence: CASSQDWRLAGVASGELFF.

Note on this clonotype: Possible read error: a much larger clone is one base away. This chain joins TRBV2 and TRBJ1-1, with D unclear. Per the germline V gene, CDR1 is SNHLY and CDR2 is FYNNEI. The CDR3 totals 14 residues. For the CDR3, the DNA is TGTGCCAGCAGTGTTTCGACCGTGAACACTAAAGCTTTCTTT. This translates into CASSVSTVNTKAFF.

This rearrangement joins TRBV7-6 to TRBJ2-7, with 9 bases fitting TRBD2. V lost 1 base and J lost 6; bases outside the gene matches: 4. The CDR3 is made up of 14 amino acids. Germline V lookup: CDR1 SGHVS, CDR2 FNYEAQ. CDR3 DNA: TGTGCCAGCAGCTTAGTAGCGGGAGCCGTCGAGCAGTACTTC. Its protein product is CASSLVAGAVEQYF.

The CDR3 region is CASSHHWSSGNINEQFF. In nucleotides, the CDR3 is TGTGCCAGCAGCCACCATTGGTCCAGCGGGAATATCAATGAGCAGTTCTTC. The gene calls are TRBV7-2 and TRBJ2-1; TRBD2 agrees at 7 bases. The V gene end was trimmed by 5 bases and the J gene end by 6 bases; junction bases not matched to a gene: 16. Germline V CDR1 and CDR2: SGHTA, FQGNSA. This CDR3 region has 17 residues.

V gene TRBV5-1 combines with J gene TRBJ2-1, with 7 bases lining up with TRBD2. The CDR3 covers 16 residues. With 4 bases clipped from V and 7 bases from J, the junction kept 14 bases outside the gene matches. Germline V gene data show CDR1 as SGHRS and CDR2 as YFSETQ. CDR3 protein: CASSNLPGGPGNEQFF. CDR3 coding DNA: TGCGCCAGCAGCAACTTGCCGGGAGGCCCTGGGAATGAGCAGTTCTTC.

The chain uses TRBV15 and TRBJ2-5; possible D gene TRBD1, 6 bases. The CDR3 consists of 15 residues. Germline values: CDR1 LNHNV, CDR2 YYDKDF (reference sequence). The ends were cut back, 1 base at V and 3 bases at J, with 12 bases in the middle. In nucleotides, the CDR3 is TGTGCCACCAGCAGAGCAGGGGTCCGGGAAGAGACCCAGTACTTC. Translating it yields CATSRAGVREETQYF.

In this sample, this clonotype turned up a few times. V and J are TRBV9 and TRBJ2-1; perhaps TRBD1 as D (5 bases). V was cut by 3 bases and J by 11 bases, with 15 bases left in between. The germline V gene has CDR1 SGDLS and CDR2 YYNGEE. The CDR3 has 13 amino acids. DNA for the CDR3: TGTGCCAGCAGCGCCTCCCTCGACAGTAAGCAGTTCTTC. Translation gives CASSASLDSKQFF.

V and J are TRBV6-2 or TRBV6-3 and TRBJ1-5; 11 bases map to TRBD1. This CDR3 region has 15 residues. V gave up 9 bases and J gave up 7 bases; unmatched junction bases: 11. In germline, CDR1 is MNHEY, CDR2 SVGEGT. CDR3 protein: CASSERTGGWQPQHF. The CDR3 DNA reads as TGTGCCAGTTCCGAAAGGACAGGGGGCTGGCAGCCCCAGCATTTT.

Only a few counts were recorded for this clonotype. The chain carries TRBV29-1 and TRBJ2-5, with TRBD2 identical over 8 bases. The CDR3 runs to 13 residues. Germline CDR1 and CDR2: SQVTM and ANQGSEA. The V gene end was trimmed by 7 bases and the J gene end by 5 bases; junction bases not matched to a gene: 9. Here the CDR3 DNA reads TGCAGCGCTGGGCCTAGCGGGTGGGAGACCCAGTACTTC. This sequence encodes CSAGPSGWETQYF.

This clonotype appeared once. V usage is TRBV4-2 and J usage is TRBJ1-4, with D possibly TRBD1 on 5 matching bases. V was shortened by 0 bases and J by 8 bases, with 13 bases between the two germline ends. The CDR3 is 15 residues long. Germline V gene sequence: CDR1 LGHNA, CDR2 YNFKEQ. CDR3 protein: CASSQDAGRGEKLFF. The CDR3 nucleotides are TGTGCCAGCAGCCAAGATGCAGGGCGAGGCGAAAAACTGTTTTTT.

This clonotype was seen once. The chain is built from TRBV4-1 and TRBJ2-4; TRBD1 matches at 9 bases. Trimming cost V 0 bases and J 4 bases; bases outside gene matches: 1. CDR1 and CDR2 (germline): MGHRA, YSYEKL. The CDR3 spans 15 residues. CDR3 nucleotide sequence: TGCGCCAGCAGCCAAGAAGGGACAGGGAAAAACATTCAGTACTTC. Translated: CASSQEGTGKNIQYF.

The chain links TRBV7-8 to TRBJ1-1; D is possibly TRBD1 (6 bases). The V and J ends lost 1 base and 3 bases respectively, with 15 bases between them. Germline assignment: CDR1 SGHVS and CDR2 FQNEAQ. The CDR3 extends over 16 amino acids. CDR3 loop: CASSLGVWDTYTEAFF. CDR3 nucleotides: TGTGCCAGCAGCTTAGGGGTATGGGACACCTACACTGAAGCTTTCTTT.

This clonotype was seen only once. V and J are TRBV20-1 and TRBJ1-2; 8 nucleotides agree with TRBD1. CDR1 and CDR2 from the germline V gene are DFQATT and SNEGSKA (reference sequence). The junction had 8 bases not matched to a gene; V was cut back by 3 bases and J by 5 bases. The length of the CDR3 is 14 residues. CDR3 protein: CSARGTGGVYGYTF. Here the CDR3 DNA reads TGCAGTGCTAGGGGGACAGGCGGCGTATATGGCTACACCTTC.

This clonotype was seen a few times. The V and J genes are TRBV28 and TRBJ2-7; no reliable D call. Germline CDR1 and CDR2: MDHEN and SYDVKM. The CDR3 length is 11 residues. Trimming removed 3 bases from V and 6 bases from J, with 6 bases in between. The CDR3 region has the DNA TGTGCCAGCAGTTTTAGCCGCGAGCAGTACTTC. Translated, it gives CASSFSREQYF.

The chain has TRBV4-2 and TRBJ2-3; 11 bases line up with TRBD2. CDR1 is LGHNA, CDR2 YNFKEQ, per germline. This CDR3 has 17 residues. J lost 1 base, V lost 4 bases, and 7 bases had no gene match. CDR3: CASSPMIAGGGTDTQYF. The CDR3 DNA is TGTGCCAGCAGCCCAATGATAGCGGGAGGGGGCACAGATACGCAGTATTTT.

The rearrangement links TRBV7-2 to TRBJ1-5; 7 bases match TRBD1. V shed 1 base and J 4 bases; nucleotides not matched to a gene: 4. The CDR3 runs 15 residues. From germline, CDR1 is SGHTA and CDR2 FQGNSA. In DNA form, the CDR3 reads TGTGCCAGCAGCTTAGGGGACAGTCCTAATCAGCCCCAGCATTTT. This sequence encodes CASSLGDSPNQPQHF.

A few counts support this clonotype. The V and J genes are TRBV7-2 and TRBJ2-3; D remains unclear. The germline V gene has CDR1 SGHTA and CDR2 FQGNSA. This CDR3 has 12 amino acids. V was cut by 5 bases and J by 4 bases, with 7 bases left in between. CDR3: CASSRYADTQYF. CDR3 DNA: TGTGCCAGCAGCCGATACGCAGATACGCAGTATTTT.

This clonotype has only a few counts. The CDR3 loop is CASSQEGAGTQYF. The CDR3 nucleotides are TGTGCCAGCAGCCAAGAAGGGGCGGGGACCCAGTACTTC. The chain joins TRBV3-1 to TRBJ2-4; D possibly matches TRBD1 or TRBD2 (5 bases each). The J call may be mistaken, given a closer DNA end match to TRBJ2-5. Per germline, CDR1 LGHDT and CDR2 YNNKEL (reference sequence). The CDR3 loop spans 13 amino acids.

This clonotype was recorded only once. The rearrangement links TRBV12-3 or TRBV12-4 to TRBJ2-7; D gene unclear. The end of the DNA aligns better with TRBJ2-4, so the J call may be wrong. CDR3 length: 12 amino acids. CDR3 in amino acids: CASRFQKNIQYF. CDR3 DNA: TGTGCCAGCAGGTTCCAGAAAAACATTCAGTACTTC.

The chain couples TRBV29-1 to TRBJ2-2; TRBD2 matches at 9 bases. The junction had 7 bases not matched to a gene; V was cut back by 5 bases and J by 6 bases. CDR3 length: 14 residues. Germline CDR1 reads SQVTM; CDR2 reads ANQGSEA. The CDR3 here is CSVKTSGSPGELFF. In DNA, the CDR3 is TGCAGCGTTAAAACTAGCGGGTCCCCCGGGGAGCTGTTTTTT.